The 18 T cell receptor beta chains listed next were all sequenced from one sample in a study of technical replicates of blood from a handful of donors (dated by TCRdb to 2015 to 2018). The library was obtained by the immunoSEQ multiplex PCR assay. The table comes from immuneACCESS by way of TCRdb, which keeps in-frame sequences with V and J called. Part of the clones is missing from these tables; in studies checked, under half for an unresolved V gene and the rest for unknown reasons. The table for this sample lists some 90,000 clones; about 95% of them were counted only once. The top ten clones comprise about 0.3% of the sample. Material for sequencing was T cells isolated from PBMCs. The source of these receptors is a human donor in good health.

The gene calls are TRBV7-3 and TRBJ2-7; 7 bases are a match to TRBD1. CDR3 length: 15 residues. The V segment lost 5 bases and the J segment 2 bases; nucleotides outside the gene matches: 9. In germline, CDR1 is SGHTA, CDR2 FQGTGA. The CDR3 sequence is CASSQNSRGPYEQYF. For the CDR3, the DNA is TGTGCCAGCAGCCAAAACAGTAGGGGGCCCTACGAGCAGTACTTC.

The V call is TRBV7-9, the J call TRBJ2-1; the D is unclear. Germline V gene data show CDR1 as SEHNR and CDR2 as FQNEAQ (reference sequence). V was shortened by 5 bases and J by 6 bases, with 8 bases between the two germline ends. The CDR3 sequence is 12 residues long. The CDR3 spells CASSPVANEQFF. The CDR3 DNA sequence: TGTGCCAGCAGCCCGGTCGCCAATGAGCAGTTCTTC.

The chain links TRBV28 to TRBJ2-7; 10 bases fit TRBD1. From germline, CDR1 is MDHEN and CDR2 SYDVKM. V was clipped by 5 bases and J by 5 bases; unmatched bases: 3. The CDR3 is 13 amino acids. CDR3 DNA sequence: TGTGCCAGCAGTCTGACAGGGGGCGACGAGCAGTACTTC. Translated: CASSLTGGDEQYF.

The table lists this clone with a count of one. J is TRBJ1-1 and V is TRBV7-9; 7 nucleotides line up with TRBD1. V lost 0 bases and J lost 6; bases outside the gene matches: 13. Germline CDR1 SEHNR, CDR2 FQNEAQ (reference sequence). The CDR3 is 17 residues long. CDR3 sequence (DNA): TGTGCCAGCAGCTTAGCAGGGGGCCCCCATACGTTGGCTGAAGCTTTCTTT. This sequence encodes CASSLAGGPHTLAEAFF. Complete variable domain (other parts from reference TRBV7-9 and TRBJ1-1): DTGVSQNPRHKITKRGQNVTFRCDPISEHNRLYWYRQTLGQGPEFLTYFQNEAQLEKSRLLSDRFSAERPKGSFSTLEIQRTEQGDSAMYLCASSLAGGPHTLAEAFFGQGTRLTVV.

The gene calls are TRBV11-2 and TRBJ1-2; D is undetermined. The CDR3 extends over 12 amino acids. Deletions cut 1 base from V and 6 bases from J, with 6 bases between. The V gene's germline CDR1 is SGHAT and CDR2 FQNNGV. The CDR3 DNA follows: TGTGCCAGCAGCTTAGCCCGCGATGGCTACACCTTC. It encodes CASSLARDGYTF.

This rearrangement joins TRBV4-3 to TRBJ2-5; TRBD1 might be the D (5 bases). Germline V gives CDR1 LGHNA, CDR2 YSLEER. V was clipped by 3 bases and J by 1 base, with 21 bases between them. This CDR3 region has 18 residues. The CDR3 sequence: CASSHDESTGVVQETQYF. For the CDR3, the DNA is TGCGCCAGCAGCCACGATGAGTCCACAGGAGTTGTCCAAGAGACCCAGTACTTC.

The chain is built from TRBV7-9 and TRBJ2-4; D call uncertain. CDR1 and CDR2 from the germline V gene are SEHNR and FQNEAQ (reference sequence). The CDR3 consists of 13 residues. Between the trimmed V and J ends, which lost 5 bases and 0 bases, there was a span of 5 bases. CDR3 sequence (DNA): TGTGCCAGCAGCATACTAGCCAAAAACATTCAGTACTTC. Its translation: CASSILAKNIQYF.

The chain employs TRBV19 and TRBJ1-2; 9 positions agree with TRBD1. The junction had 10 bases not matched to a gene; V was cut back by 5 bases and J by 6 bases. CDR1 is LNHDA and CDR2 is SQIVND in the germline V gene (reference sequence). The CDR3 is 15 amino acids. The CDR3 is CASSPLTGTGNGYTF. For the CDR3, the DNA is TGTGCCAGTAGTCCCCTAACCGGGACAGGGAATGGCTACACCTTC.

The chain has TRBV4-3 and TRBJ1-5; D may be TRBD1 (6 bases). CDR3 length: 14 residues. With 2 bases removed from V and 7 bases from J, the gap between germline ends came to 12 bases. Germline loops: CDR1 LGHNA, CDR2 YSLEER. The DNA of the CDR3 is TGCGCCAGCAGCCAATTCCAGGGGTGGCAGCCCCAGCATTTT. Its translation: CASSQFQGWQPQHF.

The V gene is TRBV29-1, the J gene TRBJ1-2; 8 bases fit TRBD1. Per germline, CDR1 SQVTM and CDR2 ANQGSEA. The V and J ends lost 2 bases and 5 bases, in that order; junction bases with no gene match: 4. The CDR3 consists of 13 residues. CDR3 region: CSVETGGLYGYTF. The CDR3 bases are TGCAGCGTTGAAACAGGGGGGCTGTATGGCTACACCTTC.

V usage is TRBV5-4 and J usage is TRBJ1-2; D not resolved. The V end was cut by 2 bases, the J end by 13 bases, with 18 bases between. Germline assignment: CDR1 SGHNT and CDR2 YYREEE (reference sequence). This CDR3 spans 13 amino acids. The CDR3 reads CASSFSAGVRSTF. The CDR3, as DNA: TGTGCCAGCAGCTTCTCCGCCGGGGTCCGTTCCACCTTC.

V usage is TRBV19 and J usage is TRBJ2-6; D gene uncertain. The CDR3 covers 13 residues. Trimming took 7 bases from V and 5 from J, leaving 9 bases between them. Germline lookup yields CDR1 LNHDA and CDR2 SQIVND (reference sequence). The CDR3 bases are TGTGCCAGTATAAGCCTTTGGGCCAACGTCCTGACTTTC. It translates to CASISLWANVLTF.

This clone appeared a few times. The chain employs TRBV4-1 and TRBJ1-5; TRBD1 agrees at 9 bases. This CDR3 is 19 amino acids long. Per the germline V gene, CDR1 is MGHRA and CDR2 is YSYEKL. V was pared by 2 bases and J by 1 base, with 12 bases of the junction left unmatched. This CDR3 is CASSQLFSGTGYSNQPQHF. CDR3 nucleotide sequence: TGCGCCAGCAGCCAACTGTTTTCGGGGACAGGGTACAGCAATCAGCCCCAGCATTTT.

V and J are TRBV18 and TRBJ1-2; TRBD1 agrees at 7 bases. Germline CDR1 reads KGHSH; CDR2 reads LQKENI. This CDR3 has 16 amino acids. V lost 3 bases to trimming and J lost 1 base; unmatched junction nucleotides: 8. This chain's CDR3 is CASSPGQPNLNYGYTF. CDR3 sequence (DNA): TGTGCCAGCTCACCGGGACAGCCAAACCTTAACTATGGCTACACCTTC. The variable domain in full, with the rest retrieved from reference TRBV18 and TRBJ1-2, is NAGVMQNPRHLVRRRGQEARLRCSPMKGHSHVYWYRQLPEEGLKFMVYLQKENIIDESGMPKERFSAEFPKEGPSILRIQQVVRGDSAAYFCASSPGQPNLNYGYTFGSGTRLTVV.

The chain links TRBV13 to TRBJ2-4; possibly TRBD1 for D (6 bases). This CDR3 is built from 15 residues. Trimming took 5 bases from V and 3 from J, leaving 14 bases between them. Germline CDR1 PRHDT, CDR2 FYEKMQ (reference sequence). Here the CDR3 reads CASSPSSGHKNIQYF. The DNA for the CDR3 is TGTGCCAGCAGCCCATCGTCGGGACACAAAAACATTCAGTACTTC.

This chain's CDR3 is CASSLEANQETQYF. CDR3 sequence (DNA): TGTGCCAGCAGTCTCGAGGCTAACCAAGAGACCCAGTACTTC. The V gene is TRBV9, the J gene TRBJ2-5; no firm D call. This CDR3 is 14 amino acids long. Germline values: CDR1 SGDLS, CDR2 YYNGEE. With 5 bases removed from V and 0 bases from J, the gap between germline ends came to 11 bases.

The rearrangement uses TRBV30 and TRBJ2-1, with 7 nucleotides matching TRBD1. CDR3 size: 13 residues. The germline gives CDR1 GTSNPN, CDR2 SVGIG (reference sequence). CDR3 in amino acids: CAINRGPYNEQFF. CDR3 sequence (DNA): TGTGCAATAAACAGGGGACCCTACAATGAGCAGTTCTTC.

This chain uses TRBV15 with TRBJ2-3; D remains unclear. With 1 base removed from V and 3 bases from J, the gap between germline ends came to 14 bases. Germline assignment: CDR1 LNHNV and CDR2 YYDKDF (reference sequence). The CDR3 length is 16 residues. CDR3 residues: CATSRGTFLGTDTQYF. The CDR3 DNA sequence: TGTGCCACCAGCAGAGGAACATTCCTAGGAACAGATACGCAGTATTTT.